Listed here are 22 T cell receptor beta chains from one sample, sequenced in a study of blood T cell repertoires in COVID-19 (dated by TCRdb to 2018 to 2020). Libraries were prepared through the immunoSEQ multiplex PCR assay. Not all clones reach the TCRdb copy of this immuneACCESS table, which keeps in-frame sequences only. Checked studies attribute under half of the gap to unresolved V genes and leave the rest unexplained. For this sample there are 44,000 or so clones; approximately 88% appear just once. Roughly 4.4% of the sample comes from the top ten. The sample was peripheral blood. The receptors here all came from a man aged 50-59 years with active COVID-19.

The chain has TRBV5-6 and TRBJ1-2; D uncertain. There are 14 residues in the CDR3. V gave up 5 bases and J gave up 4 bases, with 15 bases separating them. From germline, CDR1 is SGHDT and CDR2 YYEEEE. The DNA of the CDR3 is TGTGCCAGCAGGGGTGCGGGGTTCAGCTATGGCTACACCTTC. The encoded protein is CASRGAGFSYGYTF.

The chain has TRBV7-2 and TRBJ1-1; D might be TRBD1 (5 bases). The CDR3 spans 13 residues. V lost 6 bases and J 5 bases, leaving 13 bases between the germline ends. The germline V gene encodes CDR1 SGHTA and CDR2 FQGNSA. The CDR3 is CASSSQGGTEAFF. The CDR3 nucleotides read TGTGCCAGCAGTTCCCAGGGAGGAACTGAAGCTTTCTTT.

The chain has TRBV7-2 and TRBJ2-7, with D possibly TRBD1 on 6 matching bases. Germline CDR1 is SGHTA and CDR2 is FQGNSA. With 5 bases removed from V and 4 bases from J, the gap between germline ends came to 27 bases. The length of the CDR3 is 18 residues. CDR3 nucleotides: TGTGCCAGCAGCCCCAGGGCGCAGGGGAAGGTTGGCGGGTACGAGCAGTACTTC. The encoded protein is CASSPRAQGKVGGYEQYF.

J is TRBJ2-1 and V is TRBV28; TRBD2 matches 13 bases. The length of the CDR3 is 20 residues. Germline CDR1 is MDHEN and CDR2 is SYDVKM. V shed 2 bases and J 0 bases; nucleotides not matched to a gene: 10. This CDR3 reads CASSLPGLAGAYSSYNEQFF. The CDR3 DNA reads as TGTGCCAGCAGTTTACCCGGACTAGCGGGGGCCTATAGCTCCTACAATGAGCAGTTCTTC.

The rearrangement links TRBV2 to TRBJ1-2; 8 positions match TRBD1. In germline, CDR1 is SNHLY, CDR2 FYNNEI. This CDR3 contains 14 residues. The junction had 10 bases not matched to a gene; V was cut back by 6 bases and J by 7 bases. DNA of the CDR3: TGTGCCAGCAGCCAGGACAGGGAGAGAGCTGGCTACACCTTC. This gives the protein CASSQDRERAGYTF.

The rearrangement joins TRBV5-1 to TRBJ2-7; 7 bases fit TRBD1. The CDR3 has 15 residues. Germline CDR1 is SGHRS and CDR2 is YFSETQ. V trimming: 0 bases; J trimming: 7 bases; junction bases outside the gene matches: 10. Here the CDR3 DNA reads TGCGCCAGCAGCTTGGTGGGAGACAGGGTAAGGGAGCAGTACTTC. Protein: CASSLVGDRVREQYF.

The DNA of the CDR3 is TGTGCCAGCAGTGAAGACGGGGGTTTCCAGACCCAGTACTTC. This codes for CASSEDGGFQTQYF. V is TRBV2 and J is TRBJ2-5, with D possibly matching TRBD2 (6 bases). Per germline, CDR1 SNHLY and CDR2 FYNNEI. V was pared by 1 base and J by 6 bases, with 12 bases between. The CDR3 length is 14 residues.

The rearrangement joins TRBV20-1 to TRBJ1-1, with a weak D call TRBD1 (5 bases). Germline V gene sequence: CDR1 DFQATT, CDR2 SNEGSKA (reference sequence). The CDR3 sequence is 11 residues long. CDR3 in DNA: TGCAGGGCCCTGGGGGGGACTGAAGCTTTCTTT. It specifies CRALGGTEAFF.

The rearrangement joins TRBV7-9 to TRBJ1-2, with a weak D call TRBD1 (5 bases). The CDR3 spans 14 residues. In germline, CDR1 is SEHNR, CDR2 FQNEAQ (reference sequence). V was trimmed by 2 bases and J by 6 bases, leaving 13 bases between them. The CDR3 DNA is TGTGCCAGCAGCTTAAGTATGGGACTCAATGGCTACACCTTC. It specifies CASSLSMGLNGYTF. The whole variable domain, filled in from reference TRBV7-9 and TRBJ1-2, reads DTGVSQNPRHKITKRGQNVTFRCDPISEHNRLYWYRQTLGQGPEFLTYFQNEAQLEKSRLLSDRFSAERPKGSFSTLEIQRTEQGDSAMYLCASSLSMGLNGYTFGSGTRLTVV.

This chain connects TRBV20-1 to TRBJ2-5; the D gene is possibly TRBD1 (5 bases). CDR1 is DFQATT, CDR2 SNEGSKA, per germline (reference sequence). The V end was cut by 4 bases, the J end by 5 bases, with 8 bases between. The CDR3 runs 11 residues. The CDR3 region has the DNA TGCAGTGCTACTAAGGGGGAGACCCAGTACTTC. Translated: CSATKGETQYF.

J is TRBJ1-4 and V is TRBV7-9; the match to TRBD1 covers 9 bases. Germline CDR1 and CDR2: SEHNR and FQNEAQ (reference sequence). The CDR3 length is 16 residues. Germline trimming cut 5 bases from V and 1 base from J; bases unmatched to any gene: 5. The CDR3, as DNA: TGTGCCAGCAGCGGGACAGGGTCGGTAACTAATGAAAAACTGTTTTTT. Translated, it gives CASSGTGSVTNEKLFF.

The rearrangement uses TRBV2 and TRBJ1-4; D gene ambiguous. CDR3 length: 15 residues. Trimming took 0 bases from V and 4 from J, leaving 9 bases between them. Germline-derived CDR1 and CDR2 are SNHLY and FYNNEI. The CDR3 loop is CASSEAKAGNEKLFF. The CDR3 nucleotides are TGTGCCAGCAGTGAAGCGAAGGCGGGTAATGAAAAACTGTTTTTT.

This chain uses TRBV6-5 with TRBJ1-1, with TRBD1 matching 8 bases. The CDR3 loop spans 16 amino acids. In germline, CDR1 is MNHEY, CDR2 SVGAGI. The trim removed 4 bases at V and 0 bases at J, leaving 7 bases unmatched. Here the CDR3 reads CASSFDRGSMNTEAFF. CDR3 in DNA: TGTGCCAGCAGTTTCGACAGGGGCTCAATGAACACTGAAGCTTTCTTT.

The gene calls are TRBV5-1 and TRBJ1-2; unclear D gene. The V end was cut by 0 bases, the J end by 0 bases, with 18 bases between. This CDR3 contains 18 residues. Germline loops: CDR1 SGHRS, CDR2 YFSETQ. The CDR3 DNA is TGCGCCAGCAGCTTGGAACAGTTTAATTACCAAGCTAACTATGGCTACACCTTC. It translates to CASSLEQFNYQANYGYTF.

In DNA form, the CDR3 reads TGCGCCAGCAGCCAAGTATTGGCTGGACAGATATACGAGCAGTACTTC. This sequence encodes CASSQVLAGQIYEQYF. The chain employs TRBV4-1 and TRBJ2-7; possibly TRBD1 for D (6 bases). V lost 1 base and J lost 4, with 17 bases in between. Germline-derived CDR1 and CDR2 are MGHRA and YSYEKL. This CDR3 spans 16 amino acids.

J is TRBJ1-1 and V is TRBV6-5, with a tentative D call TRBD1 (5 bases). There are 13 residues in the CDR3. Looked up from germline, CDR1 is MNHEY and CDR2 is SVGAGI. V was shortened by 9 bases and J by 5 bases, with 16 bases between the two germline ends. The CDR3 reads CASSREVETEAFF. CDR3 sequence (DNA): TGTGCCAGTTCCAGGGAGGTTGAAACTGAAGCTTTCTTT.

The chain couples TRBV3-1 (or the pseudogene TRBV3-2) to TRBJ1-2, with a possible D match to TRBD1 (6 bases). From germline, CDR1 is LGHDT and CDR2 YNNKEL (reference sequence). V lost 0 bases, J lost 8 bases, and 16 bases lay in between. This CDR3 region has 15 residues. CDR3 sequence (DNA): TGTGCCAGCAGCCAAGATTATAACAGGGTGATCGGCTACACCTTC. It translates to CASSQDYNRVIGYTF.

This clone showed up just once. V and J are TRBV6-5 and TRBJ1-5, with TRBD1 matching 8 bases. CDR3 length: 12 amino acids. The ends lost 8 bases at V and 5 bases at J; junction bases unmatched: 2. The germline gives CDR1 MNHEY, CDR2 SVGAGI. The CDR3 protein is CASGQGHQPQHF. As DNA, the CDR3 is TGTGCCAGCGGACAGGGCCATCAGCCCCAGCATTTT.

This chain joins TRBV18 and TRBJ2-3; D uncertain. Germline V gives CDR1 KGHSH, CDR2 LQKENI. Trimming stripped 1 base from V and 3 bases from J, with 11 bases between. This CDR3 has 15 amino acids. CDR3 loop: CASSPQPAPTDTQYF. The DNA for the CDR3 is TGTGCCAGCTCACCACAGCCAGCGCCGACAGATACGCAGTATTTT.

The chain joins TRBV5-1 to TRBJ2-7, with D possibly being TRBD2 (6 bases). The CDR3 loop spans 16 amino acids. CDR1 and CDR2 from the germline V gene are SGHRS and YFSETQ. Between the trimmed V and J ends, which lost 4 bases and 6 bases, there was a span of 23 bases. Here the CDR3 reads CASSGLLGSIVTEQYF. The CDR3 DNA reads TGCGCCAGCAGCGGATTGCTCGGGAGTATCGTCACCGAGCAGTACTTC.

This sequence joins TRBV6-5 and TRBJ1-1, with D maybe TRBD1 (5 bases). Trimming cost V 4 bases and J 3 bases, with 9 bases left between them. CDR1 is MNHEY, CDR2 SVGAGI, per germline. The CDR3 length is 13 residues. The chain's CDR3 is CASSLGEDTEAFF. The DNA for the CDR3 is TGTGCCAGCAGTTTGGGGGAGGACACTGAAGCTTTCTTT.

This clone was seen just once. The chain joins TRBV5-8 to TRBJ2-7; unclear D gene. Germline V gene sequence: CDR1 SGHTS, CDR2 YDEGEE. With 0 bases removed from V and 4 bases from J, the gap between germline ends came to 11 bases. This CDR3 has 14 amino acids. The CDR3 sequence is CASSLGVAAYEQYF. CDR3 coding DNA: TGTGCCAGCAGCTTGGGGGTGGCAGCGTACGAGCAGTACTTC.